This T cell receptor beta chain emerged from a study of Ad26.COV2.S vaccination and SARS-CoV-2 variants. Treatment reported: 15 to 20 received Ad26.COV2.S at low or high dose, single or two shots; five or six received placebo; per-sample allocation not given. The study sampled participants on day 63 after the first vaccine or placebo injection. An Ad26 vector was used to express Wuhan-strain SARS-CoV-2 spike as the vaccine. The assay was immunoSEQ multiplex PCR, and TCRdb's table has in-frame clones only and misses some. The data hold about 680,000 clones, with 89% observed a single time. V was clipped by 3 bases and J by 4 bases, with 10 bases between them. Germline V gene sequence: CDR1 LNHNV, CDR2 YYDKDF (reference sequence). The CDR3 covers 14 residues.

The TCR comes from a person aged 18-65 years who received the Ad26.COV2.S COVID-19 vaccine or a placebo. The specimen comprised peripheral blood, sampled in a trial of Ad26.COV2.S vaccine versus placebo. The chain joins TRBV15 to TRBJ2-1, with D maybe TRBD1 (7 bases). The CDR3 DNA is TGTGCCACCAGCAGGCCAGGGGGGTACAATGAGCAGTTCTTC. Its translation: CATSRPGGYNEQFF.